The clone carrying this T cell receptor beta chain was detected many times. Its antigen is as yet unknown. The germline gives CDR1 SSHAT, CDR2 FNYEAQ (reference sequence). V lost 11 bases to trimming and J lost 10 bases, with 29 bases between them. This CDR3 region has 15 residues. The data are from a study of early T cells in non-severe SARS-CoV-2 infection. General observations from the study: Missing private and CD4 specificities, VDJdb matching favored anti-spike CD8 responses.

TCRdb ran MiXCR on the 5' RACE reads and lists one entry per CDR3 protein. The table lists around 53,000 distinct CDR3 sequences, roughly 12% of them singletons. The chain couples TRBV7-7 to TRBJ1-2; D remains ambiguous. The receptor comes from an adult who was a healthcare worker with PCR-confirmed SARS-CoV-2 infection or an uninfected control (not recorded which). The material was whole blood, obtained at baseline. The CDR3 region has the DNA TGTGCCGTGAGCAGCTTAGGGAGTGTAGGGTCGGACTACACCTTC. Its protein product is CAVSSLGSVGSDYTF.